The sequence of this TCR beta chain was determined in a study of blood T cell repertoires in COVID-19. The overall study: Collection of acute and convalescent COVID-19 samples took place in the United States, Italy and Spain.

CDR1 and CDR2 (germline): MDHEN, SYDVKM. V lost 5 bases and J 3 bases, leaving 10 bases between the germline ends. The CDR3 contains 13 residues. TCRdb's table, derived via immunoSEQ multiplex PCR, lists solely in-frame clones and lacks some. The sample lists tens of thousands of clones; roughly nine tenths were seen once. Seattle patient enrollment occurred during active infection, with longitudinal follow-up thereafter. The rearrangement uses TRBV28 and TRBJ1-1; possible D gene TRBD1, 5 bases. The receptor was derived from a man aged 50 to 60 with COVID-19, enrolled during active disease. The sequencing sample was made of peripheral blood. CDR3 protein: CASSTGTYTEAFF. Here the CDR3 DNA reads TGTGCCAGCAGTACTGGGACTTACACTGAAGCTTTCTTT.